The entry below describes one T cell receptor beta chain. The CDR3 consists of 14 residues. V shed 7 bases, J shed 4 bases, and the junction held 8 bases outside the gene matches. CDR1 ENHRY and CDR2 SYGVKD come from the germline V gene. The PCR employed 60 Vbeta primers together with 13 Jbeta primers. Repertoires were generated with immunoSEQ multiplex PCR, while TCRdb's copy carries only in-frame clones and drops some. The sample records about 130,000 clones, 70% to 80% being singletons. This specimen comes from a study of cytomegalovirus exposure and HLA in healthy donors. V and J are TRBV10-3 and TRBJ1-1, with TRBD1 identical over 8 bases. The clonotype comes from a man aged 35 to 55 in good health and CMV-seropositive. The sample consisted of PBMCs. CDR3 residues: CAITRTGSSTEAFF. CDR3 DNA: TGTGCCATCACCAGGACAGGGAGTAGCACTGAAGCTTTCTTT.